The clone carrying this T cell receptor (beta chain) occurred many times. Its target is not known. This specimen comes from a study of identical twins. Findings of the study overall: Excess sharing by twins proved weaker in beta out-of-frame sequences. Fewer insertions were carried by abundant cord blood beta clonotypes, but none was seen in memory repertoires. Out-of-frame alpha sequences that twins shared showed excess low generation probability.

Each cDNA held unique molecular identifiers, and template switching gave it a universal primer site. TCRdb fed the 5' RACE reads into MiXCR, producing one record per CDR3 protein. The data contain over 250,000 distinct CDR3 sequences, roughly 9.8% of them singletons. Germline loops: CDR1 MDHEN, CDR2 SYDVKM. The CDR3 has 15 residues. V lost 4 bases and J 2 bases, leaving 13 bases between the germline ends. These data were also reused for a study on yellow fever vaccine responses in identical twins.

The rearrangement links TRBV28 to TRBJ2-3; a weak D match, TRBD2 (6 bases). The sequence came from a woman in her late teens or twenties in good health. The material sequenced was CD8+ T cells sorted from blood. The CDR3 region has the DNA TGTGCCAGCAGTTCATCTAGCGTGGTCACAGATACGCAGTATTTT. It codes for CASSSSSVVTDTQYF.